The rows below give T cell receptor beta chains drawn from one sample of a study of Graves' ophthalmopathy and Graves' hyperthyroidism. One entry per CDR3 protein, called by TCRdb with MiXCR from the multiplex PCR reads. The data contain some 210,000 distinct CDR3 sequences, approximately 28% of them singletons. Sample: peripheral blood. The receptor source for this set is a man aged 45 to 65 with Graves' ophthalmopathy. The CDR3 runs from the conserved cysteine through the conserved F or W. A D gene is named only where the DNA matches it firmly. Some rows have no size entry. The others give once, few or many, or a class for an expanded clone.

v_call: TRBV19
clone_size: many
d_call: NA
j_call: TRBJ1-2
cdr3_nt: TGTGCCAGTAGCGCAGGGAACCCCTATGGCTACACCTTC
cdr3_aa: CASSAGNPYGYTF

v_call: TRBV9
clone_size: NA
d_call: NA
j_call: TRBJ1-5
cdr3_nt: TGTGCCAGCAGCCCCCTGGATGGTCAGCCCCAGCATTTT
cdr3_aa: CASSPLDGQPQHF

v_call: TRBV19
clone_size: many
d_call: NA
j_call: TRBJ1-2
cdr3_nt: TGTGCCAGTAGTACGGCAGGGGCCCTCGACGGCACCTTC
cdr3_aa: CASSTAGALDGTF

v_call: TRBV11-2
clone_size: NA
d_call: NA
j_call: TRBJ1-6
cdr3_nt: TGTGCCAGCAGCATCCGGGACTCTTATAATTCACCCCTCCACTTT
cdr3_aa: CASSIRDSYNSPLHF

v_call: TRBV6-2/TRBV6-3
clone_size: NA
d_call: NA
j_call: TRBJ2-7
cdr3_nt: TGTGCCAGCAGTCGATCGACGGGAGACTACGAGCAGTACTTC
cdr3_aa: CASSRSTGDYEQYF

v_call: TRBV27
clone_size: many
d_call: NA
j_call: TRBJ1-1
cdr3_nt: TGTGCCAGCAGTCTCCGACGGATGAACACTGAAGCTTTCTTT
cdr3_aa: CASSLRRMNTEAFF

v_call: TRBV30
clone_size: NA
d_call: TRBD1
j_call: TRBJ1-2
cdr3_nt: TGTGCCTGGACCCTGGAGGGGGCTCGGGGCTACACCTTC
cdr3_aa: CAWTLEGARGYTF

v_call: TRBV6-1
clone_size: few
d_call: NA
j_call: TRBJ1-1
cdr3_nt: TGTGCCAGCAGTGCCCCTTGGCCCATGAACACTGAAGCTTTCTTT
cdr3_aa: CASSAPWPMNTEAFF

v_call: TRBV6-2/TRBV6-3
clone_size: NA
d_call: TRBD2
j_call: TRBJ2-5
cdr3_nt: TGTGCCAGCAGTTACAACAGCGGGAGGGCCGTGGAGACCCAGTACTTC
cdr3_aa: CASSYNSGRAVETQYF

v_call: TRBV6-2/TRBV6-3
clone_size: NA
d_call: TRBD1
j_call: TRBJ2-7
cdr3_nt: TGTGCCAGCAGTACAAGCGGGACAGGGGCTCGGGAGCAGTACTTC
cdr3_aa: CASSTSGTGAREQYF

v_call: TRBV11-2
clone_size: many
d_call: TRBD2
j_call: TRBJ2-7
cdr3_nt: TGTGCCAGCAGCTTAGGACCGGGAGGTGCCTACGAGCAGTACTTC
cdr3_aa: CASSLGPGGAYEQYF

v_call: TRBV6-2/TRBV6-3
clone_size: many
d_call: NA
j_call: TRBJ2-7
cdr3_nt: TGTGCCAGCAGTTACTCGTCCGAAGAGGGAGGCACATCCTACGAGCAGTACTTC
cdr3_aa: CASSYSSEEGGTSYEQYF

v_call: TRBV7-9
clone_size: many
d_call: TRBD1
j_call: TRBJ2-2
cdr3_nt: TGTGCCAGCGTTCCGATCCGGACAGGCGGGGAGCTGTTTTTT
cdr3_aa: CASVPIRTGGELFF

v_call: TRBV18
clone_size: many
d_call: NA
j_call: TRBJ1-1
cdr3_nt: TGTGCCAGCTCACCACGGGGACCGGAGAACACTGAAGCTTTCTTT
cdr3_aa: CASSPRGPENTEAFF

v_call: TRBV7-8
clone_size: NA
d_call: NA
j_call: TRBJ1-2
cdr3_nt: TGTGCCAGCAGCCCTCTTGGGCACTATGGCTACACCTTC
cdr3_aa: CASSPLGHYGYTF

v_call: TRBV15
clone_size: many
d_call: TRBD2
j_call: TRBJ2-7
cdr3_nt: TGTGCCACCAGCAAGCTAGCGGGCCGCTACGAGCAGTACTTC
cdr3_aa: CATSKLAGRYEQYF

v_call: TRBV6-2/TRBV6-3
clone_size: NA
d_call: TRBD1
j_call: TRBJ2-2
cdr3_nt: TGTGCCAGCAGTGGGGGACAGGACACCGGGGAGCTGTTTTTT
cdr3_aa: CASSGGQDTGELFF

v_call: TRBV20-1
clone_size: many
d_call: NA
j_call: TRBJ2-5
cdr3_nt: TGCAGTGGGACGACTACCCTCGGCTACTATCAAGAGACCCAGTACTTC
cdr3_aa: CSGTTTLGYYQETQYF

v_call: TRBV12-3/TRBV12-4
clone_size: many
d_call: NA
j_call: TRBJ1-2
cdr3_nt: TGTGCCAGCAGTTCTATGGGTGGGGACGGAACTAACTATGGCTACACCTTC
cdr3_aa: CASSSMGGDGTNYGYTF

v_call: TRBV6-5
clone_size: NA
d_call: NA
j_call: TRBJ1-1
cdr3_nt: TGTGCCAGCAGTTCGACAACAACGAACACTGAAGCTTTCTTT
cdr3_aa: CASSSTTTNTEAFF

v_call: TRBV20-1
clone_size: NA
d_call: NA
j_call: TRBJ1-6
cdr3_nt: TGCAGTGCTAGAGGCGATGGGAATTCACCCCTCCACTTT
cdr3_aa: CSARGDGNSPLHF

v_call: TRBV27
clone_size: many
d_call: NA
j_call: TRBJ1-6
cdr3_nt: TGTGCCAGCGGGTCCCTCGCCTATAATTCACCCCTCCACTTT
cdr3_aa: CASGSLAYNSPLHF

v_call: TRBV12-3/TRBV12-4
clone_size: many
d_call: NA
j_call: TRBJ2-3
cdr3_nt: TGTGCCAGCAGTTTAGCGGAGACAGGCACAGATACGCAGTATTTT
cdr3_aa: CASSLAETGTDTQYF

v_call: TRBV20-1
clone_size: many
d_call: NA
j_call: TRBJ2-7
cdr3_nt: TGCAGTGCCCACGGGGACGGGCCCTACGAGCAGTACTTC
cdr3_aa: CSAHGDGPYEQYF

v_call: TRBV6-2/TRBV6-3
clone_size: many
d_call: TRBD1
j_call: TRBJ2-7
cdr3_nt: TGTGCCAGCAGGGGGACAGCCCCCTACAAGCAGTACTTC
cdr3_aa: CASRGTAPYKQYF

v_call: TRBV24-1
clone_size: many
d_call: NA
j_call: TRBJ2-2
cdr3_nt: TGTGCCACCAGTGAACAGAACACCGGGGAGCTGTTTTTT
cdr3_aa: CATSEQNTGELFF

v_call: TRBV6-1
clone_size: NA
d_call: NA
j_call: TRBJ1-1
cdr3_nt: TGTGCCAGCAGTGAACTGGACAGTGCTTTCTTT
cdr3_aa: CASSELDSAFF

v_call: TRBV12-3/TRBV12-4
clone_size: many
d_call: NA
j_call: TRBJ1-1
cdr3_nt: TGTGCCAGCGGTCTGCGGAACACTGAAGCTTTCTTT
cdr3_aa: CASGLRNTEAFF

v_call: TRBV20-1
clone_size: many
d_call: TRBD1
j_call: TRBJ1-1
cdr3_nt: TGCAGTGCTAGACTCCGGGACAGGACGCCGCCGGGAGCTTTCTTT
cdr3_aa: CSARLRDRTPPGAFF

v_call: TRBV28
clone_size: NA
d_call: NA
j_call: TRBJ2-7
cdr3_nt: TGTGCCAGCAGTTTTAACAGGTGGGACTACGAGCAGTACTTC
cdr3_aa: CASSFNRWDYEQYF

v_call: TRBV5-1
clone_size: many
d_call: TRBD1
j_call: TRBJ1-5
cdr3_nt: TGCGCCAGCAGCTTGGCGGGACAGGGCAATCAGCCCCAGCATTTT
cdr3_aa: CASSLAGQGNQPQHF

v_call: TRBV15
clone_size: NA
d_call: NA
j_call: TRBJ2-7
cdr3_nt: TGTGCCACCAGCAGAGACCAATTAAGCTCCTACGAGCAGTACTTC
cdr3_aa: CATSRDQLSSYEQYF

v_call: TRBV27
clone_size: NA
d_call: NA
j_call: TRBJ2-7
cdr3_nt: TGTGCCAGCAGTCCCCGACCAAACGACGAGCAGTACTTC
cdr3_aa: CASSPRPNDEQYF

v_call: TRBV7-3
clone_size: many
d_call: TRBD1
j_call: TRBJ2-5
cdr3_nt: TGTGCCAGCAGCGAGACAGGGGGATTGGCAGAGACCCAGTACTTC
cdr3_aa: CASSETGGLAETQYF

v_call: TRBV7-6
clone_size: NA
d_call: NA
j_call: TRBJ1-1
cdr3_nt: TGTGCCAGCAGCCCGGATCCCTATTATAGCACTGAAGCTTTCTTT
cdr3_aa: CASSPDPYYSTEAFF

v_call: TRBV7-2
clone_size: many
d_call: NA
j_call: TRBJ2-7
cdr3_nt: TGTGCCAGCAGCTTAGAAGGGTATGGGGGGAACGAGCAGTACTTC
cdr3_aa: CASSLEGYGGNEQYF

v_call: TRBV7-9
clone_size: many
d_call: NA
j_call: TRBJ2-7
cdr3_nt: TGTGCCAGCAGCTTTCAAAGTACGCCCTACGAGCAGTACTTC
cdr3_aa: CASSFQSTPYEQYF

v_call: TRBV27
clone_size: many
d_call: TRBD2
j_call: TRBJ2-7
cdr3_nt: TGTGCCAGCAGCATTAGCGGGAGTGGGCCCTACGAGCAGTACTTC
cdr3_aa: CASSISGSGPYEQYF

v_call: TRBV2
clone_size: NA
d_call: TRBD1
j_call: TRBJ2-7
cdr3_nt: TGTGCCAGCCTGGACAGGGTTGTTCCCTACGAGCAGTACTTC
cdr3_aa: CASLDRVVPYEQYF

v_call: TRBV7-9
clone_size: many
d_call: TRBD1
j_call: TRBJ1-6
cdr3_nt: TGTGCCAGCAGTCCCGGGACAGAGGGTAATTCACCCCTCCACTTT
cdr3_aa: CASSPGTEGNSPLHF

v_call: TRBV7-8
clone_size: many
d_call: NA
j_call: TRBJ2-7
cdr3_nt: TGTGTCAGCAGCTCCTCCGTGGACTCCTACGAGCAGTACTTC
cdr3_aa: CVSSSSVDSYEQYF

v_call: TRBV2
clone_size: NA
d_call: NA
j_call: TRBJ1-2
cdr3_nt: TGTGCCAGCAATTTCGACAGGAACTATGGCTACACCTTC
cdr3_aa: CASNFDRNYGYTF

v_call: TRBV11-3
clone_size: many
d_call: TRBD2
j_call: TRBJ2-7
cdr3_nt: TGTGCCAGCAGCCCGGTGGGAGGGGACCACGAGCAGTACTTC
cdr3_aa: CASSPVGGDHEQYF

v_call: TRBV2
clone_size: NA
d_call: NA
j_call: TRBJ2-5
cdr3_nt: TGTGCCAGCACCCCCAGTCGGGGATTGGTGAAAGAGACCCAGTACTTC
cdr3_aa: CASTPSRGLVKETQYF

v_call: TRBV6-2/TRBV6-3
clone_size: few
d_call: TRBD2
j_call: TRBJ2-7
cdr3_nt: TGTGCCAGCAGCCCCGGGACTAGCGTCCAGATCTCCTACGAGCAGTACTTC
cdr3_aa: CASSPGTSVQISYEQYF

v_call: TRBV28
clone_size: NA
d_call: TRBD1
j_call: TRBJ2-5
cdr3_nt: TGTGCCAGCACCCTCGGGACAGGGGGCCAAGAGACCCAGTACTTC
cdr3_aa: CASTLGTGGQETQYF

v_call: TRBV29-1
clone_size: NA
d_call: TRBD1
j_call: TRBJ2-7
cdr3_nt: TGCAGCGTGGGACAGGGGACCTCCTACGAGCAGTACTTC
cdr3_aa: CSVGQGTSYEQYF

v_call: TRBV7-2
clone_size: many
d_call: TRBD2
j_call: TRBJ2-5
cdr3_nt: TGTGCCAGCAGCTGGACTAGCGGGAAAGGTAGTGAGACCCAGTACTTC
cdr3_aa: CASSWTSGKGSETQYF

v_call: TRBV7-2
clone_size: many
d_call: NA
j_call: TRBJ2-7
cdr3_nt: TGTGCCAGCAGCTTAGGTATCCACGAGCAGTACTTC
cdr3_aa: CASSLGIHEQYF

v_call: TRBV28
clone_size: NA
d_call: TRBD2
j_call: TRBJ2-5
cdr3_nt: TGTGCCAGCAGTTCTACTAGCGGGAGGGCGTCAGAGACCCAGTACTTC
cdr3_aa: CASSSTSGRASETQYF

v_call: TRBV11-2
clone_size: many
d_call: NA
j_call: TRBJ2-6
cdr3_nt: TGTGCCAGCAGCTTGGGTGGGGGGACTGGGGCCAACGTCCTGACTTTC
cdr3_aa: CASSLGGGTGANVLTF

v_call: TRBV29-1
clone_size: many
d_call: TRBD2
j_call: TRBJ2-2
cdr3_nt: TGCAGCGTTGAAGATGGGACTAGCGGGAGTGACACCGGGGAGCTGTTTTTT
cdr3_aa: CSVEDGTSGSDTGELFF

v_call: TRBV20-1
clone_size: many
d_call: NA
j_call: TRBJ1-1
cdr3_nt: TGCAGTCCCCGAGGGTGGGGAACTTTCTTT
cdr3_aa: CSPRGWGTFF

v_call: TRBV11-3
clone_size: many
d_call: NA
j_call: TRBJ2-5
cdr3_nt: TGTGCCAGCAGCCCGTACAATATAAAGACCCAGTACTTC
cdr3_aa: CASSPYNIKTQYF

v_call: TRBV4-1
clone_size: many
d_call: NA
j_call: TRBJ1-5
cdr3_nt: TGCGCCAGCAGCCCCAAGGAAAGCAATCAGCCCCAGCATTTT
cdr3_aa: CASSPKESNQPQHF

v_call: TRBV28
clone_size: NA
d_call: NA
j_call: TRBJ1-1
cdr3_nt: TGTGCCAGCAGCGAGGTCCGATGGACTGAAGCTTTCTTT
cdr3_aa: CASSEVRWTEAFF

v_call: TRBV28
clone_size: NA
d_call: NA
j_call: TRBJ1-1
cdr3_nt: TGTGCCAGCACCTATTATATGAACACTGAAGCTTTCTTT
cdr3_aa: CASTYYMNTEAFF